The 6 T cell receptor beta chains presented below share a single source sample, sequenced in a study of T-cell reconstitution after alpha-beta-depleted transplantation in children. The TCRbeta library incorporated unique molecular identifiers. TCRdb recomputed calls from the PCR reads with MiXCR, one row per CDR3 protein. The sample consists of hundreds of thousands of distinct CDR3 sequences, less than 15% of them appearing once. This material consisted of PBMCs, taken before TCRalphabeta/CD19-depleted stem cell transplant. The receptors shown here come from a girl aged 2 to 10 with congenital amegakaryocytic thrombocytopenia, due to receive a stem cell transplant.

There are many counts of this clonotype. The chain uses TRBV20-1 and TRBJ2-7; a possible D gene is TRBD2 (6 bases). The CDR3 is 14 residues long. Germline V gives CDR1 DFQATT, CDR2 SNEGSKA (reference sequence). V was trimmed by 3 bases and J by 3 bases, leaving 15 bases between them. CDR3 bases: TGCAGTGCTAGGACACGGGAGAGCGGCTACGAGCAGTACTTC. This encodes CSARTRESGYEQYF.

This clonotype showed up just a few times. The chain uses TRBV10-2 and TRBJ2-3; 7 bases are a match to TRBD1. J gave up 0 bases and V 0 bases, and 0 bases lay outside the gene matches. This CDR3 contains 15 residues. Germline V gene sequence: CDR1 WSHSY, CDR2 SAAADI. DNA for the CDR3: TGCGCCAGCAGTGAGTCACAGGGGAGCACAGATACGCAGTATTTT. Translation: CASSESQGSTDTQYF.

This clonotype has a count of ten or more. V usage is TRBV5-1 and J usage is TRBJ1-1; 8 positions match TRBD1. The CDR3 has 15 residues. The ends lost 2 bases at V and 4 bases at J; junction bases unmatched: 7. Germline CDR1 reads SGHRS; CDR2 reads YFSETQ. The DNA for the CDR3 is TGCGCCAGCAGCTTCGACAGGGGCATGGGCACTGAAGCTTTCTTT. Its translation is CASSFDRGMGTEAFF.

At least ten counts were recorded for this clonotype. The rearrangement uses TRBV20-1 and TRBJ2-7; 7 bases agree with TRBD2. The length of the CDR3 is 16 residues. Germline V gives CDR1 DFQATT, CDR2 SNEGSKA (reference sequence). V lost 3 bases to trimming and J lost 5 bases; unmatched junction nucleotides: 16. DNA for the CDR3: TGCAGTGCTAGTCTTCCCGAGGTCCTAGCGGTTCACGAGCAGTACTTC. Protein sequence: CSASLPEVLAVHEQYF.

The chain carries TRBV5-6 and TRBJ2-1; 16 positions match TRBD2. V shed 4 bases and J 8 bases; nucleotides not matched to a gene: 15. This CDR3 has 19 residues. The germline V gene encodes CDR1 SGHDT and CDR2 YYEEEE. CDR3 DNA: TGTGCCAGCAGCCCGGGACTAGCGGGAGGGCCATATGTCAATGATGAGCAGTTCTTC. It translates to CASSPGLAGGPYVNDEQFF.

The chain employs TRBV20-1 and TRBJ2-5; 10 bases are a match to TRBD2. Germline-derived CDR1 and CDR2 are DFQATT and SNEGSKA (reference sequence). V was clipped by 2 bases and J by 3 bases; unmatched bases: 9. The CDR3 loop spans 16 amino acids. CDR3 nucleotide sequence: TGCAGTGCTAGACCCCATTCTAGCGGGGGAAAAGAGACCCAGTACTTC. Translated: CSARPHSSGGKETQYF.